This T cell receptor (beta chain) was captured in a study of blood T cell repertoires in COVID-19 (dated by TCRdb to the early 2020s). Turning to the overall study: Collaborator samples came from the United States, Italy and Spain and covered acute and convalescent phases of COVID-19. The prospective study material was composed of cDNA or gDNA derived from T cells, B-cell-depleted T cells, or PBMCs. Subjects who had been exposed to COVID-19, were actively infected with it, or had recovered from it provided the deeply sampled blood TCRbeta repertoires that made up the dataset. The repertoires were released in a freely available public database meant as a resource for research on the immune response to SARS-CoV-2. The samples were drawn from the first 160 participants of the ongoing ImmuneRACE study and from roughly 1,300 subjects provided by 6 global collaborators. Sample metadata almost always included a de-identified subject ID, COVID-19 status, age in years and sex. Where available, HLA class I and class II types were obtained from metadata supplied by the sample provider rather than from assay-based typing.

From its cysteine to its phenylalanine, the CDR3 spans 15 amino acids. The kept DNA is CDR3 alone, 45 bases in frame from the first base. On the study overall, not on this receptor specifically: The quantity of clinical and demographic metadata differed by source and by participant and was supplied without curation.

Regarding this clone: Its antigen is currently not known. Base qualities were left out, and no much larger clone turns up one base away.

TCRbeta CDR3 regions were amplified from genomic DNA using the immunoSEQ Assay, a bias-controlled multiplex PCR. The authors' pipeline ran thus. The number of nucleated cells in each sample was estimated from the amplification of reference gene primers within the assay. To quantify the absolute abundance of each unique TCRbeta CDR3 rearrangement, sequence reads were collapsed and filtered. For each sample, productive Simpson clonality was calculated as the square root of Simpson's diversity index across productive rearrangements. This is the immuneACCESS table as TCRdb keeps it, with only in-frame sequences that have V and J called. A part of the clones is gone; compared with another copy, unresolved V genes explain less than half, and the rest is unexplained. The V and J calls and clone size are taken from that table; D and trimming were inferred from the DNA. The sample records 50,000 or so clones, approximately 84% of which are singletons. The ten largest clonotypes hold 13% to 15% of the sample.

Whole blood was collected in K2EDTA tubes by collaborating institutions according to the institutions' own protocols. For TCRbeta analysis, collaborator samples were shipped as frozen whole blood, as isolated PBMCs, or as DNA extracted from either sample type. The clonotype comes from a man aged 65 to 79 with acute or convalescent COVID-19. The chain uses TRBV21-1 and TRBJ1-6; the table calls TRBD1, which could not be checked here. TRBV21-1 is annotated as a pseudogene. Sequenced sample: peripheral blood. The nucleotides are TGTGCCACCGTTAGACAGGGAAAGTGTGATTCACCCCTCCACTTT. The translation is CATVRQGKCDSPLHF.